These 25 T cell receptor beta chains were all obtained from the same sample, sequenced in a study of blood T cell repertoires in COVID-19. TCRdb's copy holds only in-frame clones and misses some; the assay was immunoSEQ multiplex PCR. The sample has about 100,000 clones; just under 80% are singletons. Specimen: peripheral blood. Receptor source: a man aged 65 to 79 with active or convalescent COVID-19.

This chain joins TRBV19 and TRBJ1-1; tentatively, D is TRBD1 (6 bases). CDR3 size: 14 residues. V gave up 4 bases and J gave up 0 bases, with 9 bases separating them. Germline V gives CDR1 LNHDA, CDR2 SQIVND (reference sequence). The CDR3 loop reads CASSTDRVNTEAFF. DNA for the CDR3: TGTGCCAGTAGTACGGACAGAGTGAACACTGAAGCTTTCTTT.

This clone appeared a single time. The rearrangement uses TRBV18 and TRBJ2-5; 10 bases match TRBD2. Germline-derived CDR1 and CDR2 are KGHSH and LQKENI. J was trimmed by 4 bases and V by 0 bases; bases with no gene match: 8. This CDR3 spans 17 amino acids. The CDR3 protein is CASSPPNSGRAGETQYF. The DNA for the CDR3 is TGTGCCAGCTCACCACCGAACAGCGGGAGGGCCGGAGAGACCCAGTACTTC.

Here the CDR3 reads CASSDDGEFIATNEKLFF. The CDR3 nucleotides are TGTGCCAGCAGTGATGACGGGGAGTTCATCGCAACTAATGAAAAACTGTTTTTT. V gene TRBV2 combines with J gene TRBJ1-4; D gene ambiguous. V gave up 3 bases and J gave up 0 bases, with 17 bases separating them. Germline V gene sequence: CDR1 SNHLY, CDR2 FYNNEI. This CDR3 has 18 amino acids.

The rearrangement links TRBV7-9 to TRBJ2-7; a weak D match, TRBD2 (6 bases). Germline V CDR1 and CDR2: SEHNR, FQNEAQ (reference sequence). The CDR3 extends over 13 amino acids. V gave up 5 bases and J gave up 5 bases, with 13 bases separating them. The CDR3 protein is CASSPGGADEQYF. Here the CDR3 DNA reads TGTGCCAGCAGCCCCGGGGGAGCGGACGAGCAGTACTTC.

The V gene is TRBV14, the J gene TRBJ2-3; 13 bases are shared with TRBD2. Germline CDR1 is SGHDN and CDR2 is FVKESK. The CDR3 spans 18 residues. With 4 bases clipped from V and 4 bases from J, the junction kept 11 bases outside the gene matches. DNA for the CDR3: TGTGCCAGCAGCCCTCTCGCCAGGACTAGCGGGAGAGCAGATACGCAGTATTTT. Encoded protein: CASSPLARTSGRADTQYF. The complete variable domain, with remaining parts taken from reference TRBV14 and TRBJ2-3, reads EAGVTQFPSHSVIEKGQTVTLRCDPISGHDNLYWYRRVMGKEIKFLLHFVKESKQDESGMPNNRFLAERTGGTYSTLKVQPAELEDSGVYFCASSPLARTSGRADTQYFGPGTRLTVL.

The chain employs TRBV28 and TRBJ2-2; 7 bases map to TRBD2. CDR3 length: 14 amino acids. Germline V lookup: CDR1 MDHEN, CDR2 SYDVKM. The junction had 6 bases not matched to a gene; V was cut back by 5 bases and J by 6 bases. The CDR3 spells CASSQAGDSGELFF. The CDR3 nucleotides read TGTGCCAGCAGTCAGGCGGGGGATTCCGGGGAGCTGTTTTTT. Complete variable domain (other parts from reference TRBV28 and TRBJ2-2): DVKVTQSSRYLVKRTGEKVFLECVQDMDHENMFWYRQDPGLGLRLIYFSYDVKMKEKGDIPEGYSVSREKKERFSLILESASTNQTSMYLCASSQAGDSGELFFGEGSRLTVL.

This clone was seen once. Other DNA sequences in the sample encode the same CDR3. The chain has TRBV28 and TRBJ2-7, with 7 positions matching TRBD1. The CDR3 runs 12 residues. Losses at the gene ends were 8 bases for V and 3 bases for J; bases not matched to a gene: 4. Germline-derived CDR1 and CDR2 are MDHEN and SYDVKM. CDR3 amino acids: CASRQGGYEQYF. CDR3 sequence (DNA): TGTGCCAGCCGACAGGGTGGCTACGAGCAGTACTTC.

CDR3 in amino acids: CASSPETSWENDEQFF. In DNA, the CDR3 is TGTGCCAGCAGCCCCGAGACTAGCTGGGAGAATGATGAGCAGTTCTTC. V is TRBV7-2 and J is TRBJ2-1; TRBD2 aligns across 7 bases. V gave up 5 bases and J gave up 8 bases; unmatched junction bases: 15. CDR1 and CDR2 (germline): SGHTA, FQGNSA. This CDR3 contains 16 residues.

This chain links TRBV30 with TRBJ2-7, with 14 bases aligning to TRBD2. Germline loops: CDR1 GTSNPN, CDR2 SVGIG (reference sequence). The V and J ends lost 0 bases and 7 bases, in that order; junction bases with no gene match: 11. The CDR3 is made up of 17 amino acids. The CDR3 sequence is CAWSVRWTSGRMGEQYF. CDR3 bases: TGTGCCTGGAGTGTAAGGTGGACTAGCGGGAGGATGGGAGAGCAGTACTTC. Complete variable domain (other parts from reference TRBV30 and TRBJ2-7): SQTIHQWPATLVQPVGSPLSLECTVEGTSNPNLYWYRQAAGRGLQLLFYSVGIGQISSEVPQNLSASRPQDRQFILSSKKLLLSDSGFYLCAWSVRWTSGRMGEQYFGPGTRLTVT.

This clone was seen a single time. The CDR3 nucleotides read TGTGCCACCAGTGACCCTAGGGACATCGGCGGCTACACCTTC. Amino acid sequence: CATSDPRDIGGYTF. The V call is TRBV24-1, the J call TRBJ1-2; D is perhaps TRBD1 (6 bases). Germline CDR1 and CDR2: KGHDR and SFDVKD. The length of the CDR3 is 14 residues. Between the trimmed V and J ends, which lost 4 bases and 8 bases, there was a span of 16 bases.

The CDR3 region is CAIRAPGFTEAFF. The CDR3 DNA sequence: TGTGCCATCAGGGCCCCAGGGTTCACTGAAGCTTTCTTT. This chain joins TRBV10-3 and TRBJ1-1; D is perhaps TRBD1 (5 bases). Trimming left V 6 bases short and J 4 bases short, with 12 bases between. The germline gives CDR1 ENHRY, CDR2 SYGVKD. There are 13 residues in the CDR3.

This clone was seen a handful of times. The rearrangement joins TRBV27 to TRBJ2-7; 8 bases line up with TRBD1. Germline values: CDR1 MNHEY, CDR2 SMNVEV (reference sequence). Trimming cost V 2 bases and J 2 bases; bases outside gene matches: 14. The CDR3 consists of 18 residues. CDR3 sequence (DNA): TGTGCCAGCAGTTTAGGGTTACAAGAACTACAGGGGGCCTACGAGCAGTACTTC. This sequence encodes CASSLGLQELQGAYEQYF.

As to this clone: The junction differs from germline at one of its ends, possibly a read error. The rearrangement links TRBV7-7 to TRBJ2-7; 11 positions agree with TRBD2. Germline CDR1 is SSHAT and CDR2 is FNYEAQ (reference sequence). The CDR3 runs to 15 residues. The CDR3: CASSPLLAGENEQYF. The CDR3 DNA sequence: TGTGCTAGCAGCCCTCTACTAGCGGGAGAGAATGAGCAGTACTTC.

The CDR3 loop is CATRGTGELFF. Written as DNA, the CDR3 is TGTGCCACCCGAGGGACCGGGGAGCTGTTTTTT. The chain is built from TRBV24-1 and TRBJ2-2, with D perhaps TRBD2 (5 bases). V lost 9 bases and J lost 5, with 6 bases in between. There are 11 residues in the CDR3. The germline gives CDR1 KGHDR, CDR2 SFDVKD.

The chain couples TRBV28 to TRBJ1-6, with D possibly matching TRBD1 (5 bases). The CDR3 sequence is 14 residues long. Trimming removed 8 bases at V and 4 bases at J, with 12 bases between. CDR1 is MDHEN, CDR2 SYDVKM, per germline. Written as DNA, the CDR3 is TGTGCCAGCCTCCAGGGAATATATAATTCACCCCTCCACTTT. Its translation: CASLQGIYNSPLHF.

This clone was picked up a small number of times. This rearrangement joins TRBV4-3 to TRBJ2-1; TRBD2 aligns across 7 bases. V lost 0 bases, J lost 12 bases, and 8 bases stayed unmatched. This CDR3 region has 14 residues. The germline V gene encodes CDR1 LGHNA and CDR2 YSLEER. This chain's CDR3 is CASSQDHSGIRQFF. In DNA form, the CDR3 reads TGCGCCAGCAGCCAAGATCACAGCGGGATACGGCAGTTCTTC.

This CDR3 is CASSSGLAGVSQFF. The CDR3 DNA is TGTGCCAGCAGCTCAGGGCTAGCGGGCGTTTCCCAGTTCTTC. The genes are TRBV7-2 and TRBJ2-1, with 8 positions matching TRBD2. The CDR3 is 14 residues long. Germline lookup yields CDR1 SGHTA and CDR2 FQGNSA. The junction had 12 bases not matched to a gene; V was cut back by 4 bases and J by 13 bases.

This clone was observed a few times. V usage is TRBV5-6 and J usage is TRBJ2-3, with 8 bases fitting TRBD1. V lost 2 bases and J lost 2; bases outside the gene matches: 4. This CDR3 spans 15 amino acids. Germline V lookup: CDR1 SGHDT, CDR2 YYEEEE. The CDR3 spells CASSLRQGYTDTQYF. Written as DNA, the CDR3 is TGTGCCAGCAGCTTACGACAGGGGTACACAGATACGCAGTATTTT.

The chain carries TRBV28 and TRBJ2-1, with TRBD1 matching over 8 bases. Trimming cost V 8 bases and J 3 bases; bases outside gene matches: 15. This CDR3 region has 17 residues. Per the germline V gene, CDR1 is MDHEN and CDR2 is SYDVKM. The CDR3 here is CASAQGADKRFYNEQFF. In DNA form, the CDR3 reads TGTGCCAGCGCTCAGGGGGCTGATAAAAGGTTCTACAATGAGCAGTTCTTC.

This sequence joins TRBV2 and TRBJ1-2; 7 nucleotides match TRBD1. Losses at the gene ends were 3 bases for V and 0 bases for J; bases not matched to a gene: 13. Per germline, CDR1 SNHLY and CDR2 FYNNEI. The CDR3 length is 18 residues. The CDR3 is CASSDPQGGQRTNYGYTF. The CDR3 nucleotides read TGTGCCAGCAGTGACCCTCAAGGGGGACAGAGGACTAACTATGGCTACACCTTC.

CDR3 bases: TGTGCCAGTAGTTATTCTAGCGGGGGGTACCAAGAGACCCAGTACTTC. Protein product: CASSYSSGGYQETQYF. The J gene is TRBJ2-5, the V gene TRBV19; 11 bases fit TRBD2. Germline loops: CDR1 LNHDA, CDR2 SQIVND (reference sequence). The CDR3 is 16 residues long. V was clipped by 5 bases and J by 0 bases; unmatched bases: 5. Variable domain in full (rest from reference TRBV19 and TRBJ2-5): DGGITQSPKYLFRKEGQNVTLSCEQNLNHDAMYWYRQDPGQGLRLIYYSQIVNDFQKGDIAEGYSVSREKKESFPLTVTSAQKNPTAFYLCASSYSSGGYQETQYFGPGTRLLVL.

This clone was counted only a few times. The chain carries TRBV7-6 and TRBJ2-3; TRBD1 is a possible D gene (5 bases). In germline, CDR1 is SGHVS, CDR2 FNYEAQ. CDR3 size: 14 residues. Trimming removed 4 bases from V and 2 bases from J, with 10 bases in between. The CDR3 DNA reads TGTGCCAGCAGCTCTCGGACATTCACAGATACGCAGTATTTT. It codes for CASSSRTFTDTQYF.

J is TRBJ2-1 and V is TRBV7-9; the D gene is possibly TRBD2 (6 bases). The ends were cut back, 0 bases at V and 0 bases at J, with 9 bases in the middle. The CDR3 extends over 16 amino acids. CDR1 is SEHNR and CDR2 is FQNEAQ in the germline V gene (reference sequence). The CDR3: CASSLASGISYNEQFF. In DNA form, the CDR3 reads TGTGCCAGCAGCTTAGCTAGCGGTATCTCCTACAATGAGCAGTTCTTC.

The chain has TRBV6-4 and TRBJ1-4, with 7 bases fitting TRBD1. V gave up 6 bases and J gave up 3 bases; unmatched junction bases: 7. CDR1 MRHNA and CDR2 SNTAGT come from the germline V gene. The CDR3 has 15 residues. CDR3 coding DNA: TGTGCCAGCAGGGCAACAGGGGCGTCTAATGAAAAACTGTTTTTT. Its translation is CASRATGASNEKLFF.

This chain joins TRBV7-3 and TRBJ1-1; D gene unclear. Germline-derived CDR1 and CDR2 are SGHTA and FQGTGA. The CDR3 spans 13 residues. Between the trimmed V and J ends, which lost 6 bases and 1 base, there was a span of 9 bases. CDR3 sequence (DNA): TGTGCCAGCAGGGAGGCGAAGAACACTGAAGCTTTCTTT. Protein sequence: CASREAKNTEAFF.